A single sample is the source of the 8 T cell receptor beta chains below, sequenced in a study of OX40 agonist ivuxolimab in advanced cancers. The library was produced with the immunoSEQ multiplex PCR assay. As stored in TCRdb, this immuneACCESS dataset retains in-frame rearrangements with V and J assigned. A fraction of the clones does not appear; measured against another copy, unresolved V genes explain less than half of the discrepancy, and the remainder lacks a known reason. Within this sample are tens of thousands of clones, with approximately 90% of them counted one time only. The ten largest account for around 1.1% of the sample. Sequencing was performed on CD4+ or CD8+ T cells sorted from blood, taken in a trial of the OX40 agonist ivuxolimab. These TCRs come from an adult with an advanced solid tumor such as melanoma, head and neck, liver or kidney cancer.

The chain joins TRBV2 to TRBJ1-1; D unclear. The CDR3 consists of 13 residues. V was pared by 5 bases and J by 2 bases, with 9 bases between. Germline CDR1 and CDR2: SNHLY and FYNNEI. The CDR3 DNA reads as TGTGCCAGCAGTTCGGACCTCAACACTGAAGCTTTCTTT. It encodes CASSSDLNTEAFF.

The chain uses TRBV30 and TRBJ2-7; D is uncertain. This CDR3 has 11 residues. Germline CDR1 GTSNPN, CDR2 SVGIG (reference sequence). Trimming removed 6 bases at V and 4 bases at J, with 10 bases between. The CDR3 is CACVSGYEQYF. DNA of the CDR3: TGTGCCTGTGTTTCCGGATACGAGCAGTACTTC.

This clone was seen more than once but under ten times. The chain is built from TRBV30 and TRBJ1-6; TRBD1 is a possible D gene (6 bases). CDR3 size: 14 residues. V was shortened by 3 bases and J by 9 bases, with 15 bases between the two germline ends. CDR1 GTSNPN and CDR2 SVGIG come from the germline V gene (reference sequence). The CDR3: CAWRTGGGGSPLHF. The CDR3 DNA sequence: TGTGCCTGGAGGACAGGCGGCGGGGGTTCACCCCTCCACTTT.

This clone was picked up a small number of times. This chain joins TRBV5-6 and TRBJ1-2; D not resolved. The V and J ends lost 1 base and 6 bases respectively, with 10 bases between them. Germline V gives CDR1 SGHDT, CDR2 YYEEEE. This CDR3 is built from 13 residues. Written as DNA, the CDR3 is TGTGCCAGCAGCTTGCCGTTGGCCCATGGCTACACCTTC. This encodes CASSLPLAHGYTF.

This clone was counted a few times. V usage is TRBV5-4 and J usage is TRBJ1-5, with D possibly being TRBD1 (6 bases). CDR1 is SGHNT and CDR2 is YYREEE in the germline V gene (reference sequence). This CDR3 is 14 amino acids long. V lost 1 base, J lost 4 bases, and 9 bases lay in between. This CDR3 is CASSLKGTNQPQHF. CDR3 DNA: TGTGCCAGCAGCTTGAAGGGGACAAATCAGCCCCAGCATTTT.

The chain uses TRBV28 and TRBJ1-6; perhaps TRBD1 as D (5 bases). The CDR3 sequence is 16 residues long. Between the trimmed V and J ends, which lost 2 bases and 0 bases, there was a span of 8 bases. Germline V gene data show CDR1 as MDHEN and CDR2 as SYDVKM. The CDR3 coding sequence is TGTGCCAGCAGTTTAAAAAGGGGCTCCTATAATTCACCCCTCCACTTT. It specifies CASSLKRGSYNSPLHF.

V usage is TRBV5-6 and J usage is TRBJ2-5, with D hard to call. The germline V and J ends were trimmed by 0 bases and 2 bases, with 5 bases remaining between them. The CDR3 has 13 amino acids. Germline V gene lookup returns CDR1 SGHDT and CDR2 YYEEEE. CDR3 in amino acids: CASSLDGQETQYF. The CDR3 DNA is TGTGCCAGCAGCTTGGACGGACAAGAGACCCAGTACTTC.

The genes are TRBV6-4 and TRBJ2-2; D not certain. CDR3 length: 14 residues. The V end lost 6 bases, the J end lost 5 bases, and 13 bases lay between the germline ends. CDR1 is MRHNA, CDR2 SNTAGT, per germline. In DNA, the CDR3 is TGTGCCAGCAGACTTGAATACAGAACCGGGGAGCTGTTTTTT. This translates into CASRLEYRTGELFF.